Detailed here is one TCR beta chain. What antigen it recognizes has not been identified. Per-base qualities were not stored, and no clone one base away is much larger. In Seattle, one collaborating source enrolled patients while the infection was active and tracked those patients longitudinally over the course of disease. Collaborating institutions collected whole blood in K2EDTA tubes following their own protocols. Collaborator samples were shipped for TCRbeta analysis as frozen whole blood, isolated PBMCs, or DNA extracted from either sample type. The data are from a study of blood T cell repertoires in COVID-19 (dated by TCRdb to the early 2020s). At the level of the whole study: Samples covering the acute and convalescent phases of COVID-19 were provided by collaborators in the United States, Italy and Spain. The material from the prospective study consisted of cDNA or gDNA derived from T cells, B-cell-depleted T cells, or PBMCs. Subjects who had been exposed to COVID-19, were actively infected with it, or had recovered from it provided the deeply sampled blood TCRbeta repertoires that made up the dataset. The repertoires were made available in a free public database intended to serve as a resource for research on the immune response to SARS-CoV-2. Samples were obtained from the ongoing ImmuneRACE study (first 160 participants) and from 1,000 to 1,500 subjects provided by 6 global collaborators. A de-identified subject ID, COVID-19 status, age in years and sex were almost always included in the sample metadata. HLA class I and class II types, where available, came from metadata supplied by the sample provider rather than from assay-based typing.

What the authors observed across the whole study: Clinical and demographic metadata were provided uncurated, with the amount varying by source and participant.

The immunoSEQ Assay, a bias-controlled multiplex PCR, was used to amplify TCRbeta CDR3 regions from genomic DNA. The study's own analysis went as follows. Within the assay, amplification of reference gene primers was used to estimate how many nucleated cells each sample contained. To quantify the absolute abundance of each unique TCRbeta CDR3 rearrangement, sequence reads were collapsed and filtered. For each sample, productive Simpson clonality was calculated by taking the square root of Simpson's diversity index across productive rearrangements. Sourced from immuneACCESS, this table was stored by TCRdb with only in-frame sequences that have V and J called. A share of the clones is absent; for the studies checked, an unresolved V gene accounts for under half, and the remainder has no known explanation. The V and J calls and the clone size are those of that table, but D and trimming were determined from the DNA. This sample lists approximately 170,000 clones; around four fifths were detected once. The biggest ten clones account for less than 10% of the sample.

The junction shows trimming of 3 bases on V and 6 bases on J, plus 9 bases between the germline ends. The germline V gene gives CDR1 as SGHTA and CDR2 as FQGTGA. Measured from the cysteine to the phenylalanine, the CDR3 is 12 residues long. Only the CDR3 DNA is retained, 36 bases long and in frame from the first base. This clonotype was sampled from a woman in her 70s with COVID-19, enrolled during active disease. The sample was peripheral blood. The V and J genes are TRBV7-3 and TRBJ2-7; the D gene cannot be named for sure. The nucleotides read TGTGCCAGCAGCTTTAAATGGCCCGAGCAGTACTTC. It translates to CASSFKWPEQYF.